The 25 T cell receptor beta chains presented below share a single source sample, sequenced in a study of cytomegalovirus exposure and HLA in healthy donors. It was with 60 Vbeta and 13 Jbeta primers that the PCR ran. Here immunoSEQ multiplex PCR was the method, and the copy in TCRdb shows in-frame clones only, minus some. The table has around 190,000 clones, around 82% seen once. Specimen: PBMCs. The receptors derive from a young woman in good health and CMV-seronegative.

This chain uses TRBV2 with TRBJ1-2; TRBD1 matches at 9 bases. The trim removed 7 bases at V and 3 bases at J, leaving 6 bases unmatched. Germline V lookup: CDR1 SNHLY, CDR2 FYNNEI. The CDR3 contains 14 residues. The CDR3 reads CASILQGADYGYTF. CDR3 nucleotides: TGTGCCAGCATCCTACAGGGGGCGGACTATGGCTACACCTTC.

Here the CDR3 DNA reads TGCGCCAGCAGCCAAGGAGAACAGGGTGCTGGAAACACCATATATTTT. Translated: CASSQGEQGAGNTIYF. The rearrangement uses TRBV4-1 and TRBJ1-3; a possible D gene is TRBD1 (6 bases). This CDR3 is built from 16 residues. From germline, CDR1 is MGHRA and CDR2 YSYEKL. V was trimmed by 1 base and J by 2 bases, leaving 12 bases between them.

CDR3 protein: CASSEPGDGRSEQYF. CDR3 bases: TGTGCCAGCAGTGAACCCGGTGATGGTCGGTCCGAGCAGTACTTC. This rearrangement joins TRBV25-1 to TRBJ2-7, with no clear D. Germline CDR1 is MGHDK and CDR2 is SYGVNS. Trimming stripped 2 bases from V and 6 bases from J, with 17 bases between. The CDR3 has 15 residues.

The chain uses TRBV7-9 and TRBJ2-7; no definite D call. V was clipped by 2 bases and J by 2 bases, with 7 bases between them. The CDR3 loop spans 13 amino acids. The germline V gene encodes CDR1 SEHNR and CDR2 FQNEAQ (reference sequence). Here the CDR3 reads CASSLRQTYEQYF. CDR3 DNA sequence: TGTGCCAGCAGCTTAAGACAAACCTACGAGCAGTACTTC.

This clone was counted a single time. The genes are TRBV5-1 and TRBJ1-1, with D tentatively TRBD1 (6 bases). This CDR3 has 15 residues. The V end lost 7 bases, the J end lost 0 bases, and 16 bases lay between the germline ends. The germline V gene has CDR1 SGHRS and CDR2 YFSETQ. The CDR3 coding sequence is TGCGCCAGCGTGGCAGGGACAAACCTGAACACTGAAGCTTTCTTT. It specifies CASVAGTNLNTEAFF.

There are a few counts of this clone. The chain couples TRBV10-1 to TRBJ2-7; the match to TRBD2 covers 7 bases. The CDR3 runs to 16 residues. The J segment lost 2 bases and the V segment lost 8 bases, leaving 15 bases of the junction unmatched. Per the germline V gene, CDR1 is WNHNN and CDR2 is SYGVQD (reference sequence). This CDR3 is CASRRAAGRGAYEQYF. CDR3 nucleotide sequence: TGCGCCAGCCGCCGGGCCGCAGGGAGGGGCGCCTACGAGCAGTACTTC.

The table lists this clone with a few counts. The chain couples TRBV10-1 to TRBJ2-5; 13 bases are a match to TRBD2. The length of the CDR3 is 14 residues. V gave up 6 bases and J gave up 2 bases; unmatched junction bases: 0. The V gene's germline CDR1 is WNHNN and CDR2 SYGVQD (reference sequence). CDR3 bases: TGCGCCAGCAGGGGACTAGCGGGACAAGAGACCCAGTACTTC. Translation: CASRGLAGQETQYF.

The J gene is TRBJ2-1, the V gene TRBV13; the D gene is possibly TRBD1 (5 bases). Per germline, CDR1 PRHDT and CDR2 FYEKMQ (reference sequence). The V gene lost 5 bases and the J gene lost 4 bases, with 15 bases spanning the gap. This CDR3 has 15 residues. The CDR3, as DNA: TGTGCCAGCAGCCCCTTGGGGCGGAGTTACAATGAGCAGTTCTTC. Translated: CASSPLGRSYNEQFF.

The chain is built from TRBV5-1 and TRBJ2-3; D is possibly TRBD2 (6 bases). Germline CDR1 is SGHRS and CDR2 is YFSETQ. This CDR3 region has 15 residues. The ends were cut back, 0 bases at V and 1 base at J, with 9 bases in the middle. CDR3 region: CASSLGGVGTDTQYF. DNA for the CDR3: TGCGCCAGCAGCTTGGGGGGGGTCGGCACAGATACGCAGTATTTT.

The chain uses TRBV6-5 and TRBJ2-1, with 9 positions matching TRBD2. The germline gives CDR1 MNHEY, CDR2 SVGAGI. CDR3 length equals 14 residues. V trimming: 6 bases; J trimming: 9 bases; junction bases outside the gene matches: 9. The CDR3 sequence is CASSVAGDLCEQFF. The CDR3 DNA reads TGTGCCAGCAGCGTAGCGGGAGATTTGTGTGAGCAGTTCTTC.

The chain has TRBV6-5 and TRBJ2-7; D not resolved. The CDR3 is made up of 14 amino acids. Trimming cost V 2 bases and J 7 bases, with 15 bases left between them. Germline lookup yields CDR1 MNHEY and CDR2 SVGAGI. This chain's CDR3 is CASSYTLNLREQYF. DNA for the CDR3: TGTGCCAGCAGTTACACTTTGAACTTACGGGAGCAGTACTTC.

The V call is TRBV15, the J call TRBJ2-2, with a tentative D call TRBD1 (6 bases). The length of the CDR3 is 17 residues. Trimming stripped 2 bases from V and 2 bases from J, with 15 bases between. Germline CDR1 LNHNV, CDR2 YYDKDF (reference sequence). The CDR3 DNA is TGTGCCACCAGCAGAAGGATTGCGACAGGAAACACCGGGGAGCTGTTTTTT. Translating it yields CATSRRIATGNTGELFF.

V gene TRBV7-9 combines with J gene TRBJ1-1; D gene unclear. Germline V lookup: CDR1 SEHNR, CDR2 FQNEAQ (reference sequence). The germline V and J ends were trimmed by 4 bases and 7 bases, with 10 bases remaining between them. CDR3 size: 12 residues. This chain's CDR3 is CASSSAAVEAFF. The CDR3, as DNA: TGTGCCAGCAGCTCCGCGGCAGTTGAAGCTTTCTTT.

This clone was found a few times. The chain combines TRBV18 with TRBJ2-1; tentative D call: TRBD2 (6 bases). The CDR3 has 14 residues. Trimming removed 2 bases at V and 4 bases at J, with 9 bases between. From germline, CDR1 is KGHSH and CDR2 LQKENI. The CDR3 coding sequence is TGTGCCAGCTCACCAGGCGGGATTTACAATGAGCAGTTCTTC. Translating gives CASSPGGIYNEQFF.

In its sample, this clone was seen a few times. The chain is built from TRBV7-6 and TRBJ2-2; D is perhaps TRBD2 (5 bases). CDR3 length: 14 residues. Germline V gene sequence: CDR1 SGHVS, CDR2 FNYEAQ. V was shortened by 4 bases and J by 7 bases, with 13 bases between the two germline ends. The CDR3 is CASSSPTRGGELFF. The CDR3 DNA is TGTGCCAGCAGCTCACCGACCCGGGGCGGGGAGCTGTTTTTT.

The genes are TRBV6-1 and TRBJ1-4; a possible D gene is TRBD1 (6 bases). This CDR3 has 15 amino acids. Trimming left V 6 bases short and J 5 bases short, with 16 bases between. The germline V gene has CDR1 MNHNS and CDR2 SASEGT. The CDR3 DNA follows: TGTGCCAGCAGCCAACAGGGACACCAGAATGAAAAACTGTTTTTT. The encoded protein is CASSQQGHQNEKLFF.

The V gene is TRBV7-2, the J gene TRBJ1-5, with 7 bases lining up with TRBD1. The CDR3 length is 18 residues. CDR1 SGHTA and CDR2 FQGNSA come from the germline V gene. After removal of 5 bases from V and 0 bases from J, the junction contained 13 bases not matched to a gene. CDR3 coding DNA: TGTGCCAGCAGCCAATCCGGGACAGTCACTTATAGCAATCAGCCCCAGCATTTT. Its translation is CASSQSGTVTYSNQPQHF. Using reference TRBV7-2 and TRBJ1-5 for the parts outside the CDR3, the full variable domain is GAGVSQSPSNKVTEKGKDVELRCDPISGHTALYWYRQSLGQGLEFLIYFQGNSAPDKSGLPSDRFSAERTGGSVSTLTIQRTQQEDSAVYLCASSQSGTVTYSNQPQHFGDGTRLSIL.

The chain uses TRBV6-5 and TRBJ2-7, with TRBD2 as a possible D gene (6 bases). This CDR3 has 14 amino acids. V lost 3 bases and J 6 bases, leaving 15 bases between the germline ends. The germline V gene has CDR1 MNHEY and CDR2 SVGAGI. The CDR3 spells CASSYKGTGLEQYF. The CDR3, as DNA: TGTGCCAGCAGTTATAAGGGAACGGGACTCGAGCAGTACTTC.

The V call is TRBV27, the J call TRBJ2-3; TRBD2 might be the D (5 bases). The V gene lost 10 bases and the J gene lost 0 bases, with 14 bases spanning the gap. Germline values: CDR1 MNHEY, CDR2 SMNVEV (reference sequence). The CDR3 has 14 residues. The CDR3 region has the DNA TGTGCCACCAAGCGGTTCACTAGCACAGATACGCAGTATTTT. Encoded protein: CATKRFTSTDTQYF.

The CDR3 protein is CAWSQGQVRPEAFF. In nucleotides, the CDR3 is TGTGCCTGGAGCCAGGGACAGGTACGTCCTGAAGCTTTCTTT. V gene TRBV30 combines with J gene TRBJ1-1, with 8 bases lining up with TRBD1. The CDR3 sequence is 14 residues long. With 3 bases clipped from V and 6 bases from J, the junction kept 9 bases outside the gene matches. Per the germline V gene, CDR1 is GTSNPN and CDR2 is SVGIG (reference sequence).

The CDR3 bases are TGCGCCAGCAGCTCCGACAGGGTCGATAATTCACCCCTCCACTTT. It encodes CASSSDRVDNSPLHF. The chain employs TRBV5-1 and TRBJ1-6, with TRBD1 identical over 7 bases. The germline gives CDR1 SGHRS, CDR2 YFSETQ. Trimming removed 3 bases from V and 5 bases from J; junction bases left unmatched: 5. CDR3 length: 15 residues.

This chain uses TRBV6-1 with TRBJ1-1; D ambiguous. V lost 2 bases, J lost 4 bases, and 5 bases lay in between. The CDR3 spans 12 residues. Per germline, CDR1 MNHNS and CDR2 SASEGT. Here the CDR3 DNA reads TGTGCCAGCAGTGAAAGGAGCACTGAAGCTTTCTTT. It yields the protein CASSERSTEAFF.

The chain is built from TRBV7-8 and TRBJ2-7; 7 bases are shared with TRBD1. The CDR3 spans 15 residues. Per germline, CDR1 SGHVS and CDR2 FQNEAQ. V shed 5 bases, J shed 2 bases, and the junction held 9 bases outside the gene matches. The CDR3 DNA reads TGTGCCAGCAGCGGAGAGGGGACAGCAACCTACGAGCAGTACTTC. It yields the protein CASSGEGTATYEQYF.

This rearrangement joins TRBV7-9 to TRBJ2-7; possibly TRBD1 for D (5 bases). Trimming took 3 bases from V and 4 from J, leaving 22 bases between them. Germline loops: CDR1 SEHNR, CDR2 FQNEAQ (reference sequence). This CDR3 region has 17 residues. In nucleotides, the CDR3 is TGTGCCAGCAGCTTGCCGGGTTCTGGGTCGCAGGGATACGAGCAGTACTTC. It encodes CASSLPGSGSQGYEQYF.

This clone occurred a few times. The CDR3 here is CASSVIAGASSYEQYF. As DNA, the CDR3 is TGTGCCAGCAGCGTAATAGCGGGGGCCAGCTCCTACGAGCAGTACTTC. J is TRBJ2-7 and V is TRBV9, with TRBD2 identical over 9 bases. The CDR3 runs to 16 residues. The V segment lost 1 base and the J segment 0 bases; nucleotides outside the gene matches: 5. The germline gives CDR1 SGDLS, CDR2 YYNGEE. The full variable domain, its missing parts supplied by reference TRBV9 and TRBJ2-7, is DSGVTQTPKHLITATGQRVTLRCSPRSGDLSVYWYQQSLDQGLQFLIQYYNGEERAKGNILERFSAQQFPDLHSELNLSSLELGDSALYFCASSVIAGASSYEQYFGPGTRLTVT.